Below are 7 T cell receptor beta chains sequenced from a single sample in a study of blood T cell repertoires in COVID-19. Only in-frame clones appear in the TCRdb table, and some are missing; sequencing was by immunoSEQ multiplex PCR. The data show roughly 280,000 clones, 80% to 90% seen once. The material sequenced was peripheral blood. The source of these receptors is a man aged 30 to 39 with active or convalescent COVID-19.

This sequence joins TRBV29-1 and TRBJ2-1, with a tentative D call TRBD2 (6 bases). Trimming shortened V by 0 bases and J by 9 bases, and 21 bases separated the two germline ends. Germline V gene lookup returns CDR1 SQVTM and CDR2 ANQGSEA. This CDR3 has 16 residues. CDR3 protein: CSVEDHNSRGSGEQFF. The DNA of the CDR3 is TGCAGCGTTGAAGATCATAACAGCCGGGGGTCGGGTGAGCAGTTCTTC.

The chain joins TRBV5-6 to TRBJ1-2; 7 bases agree with TRBD1. Germline V gene lookup returns CDR1 SGHDT and CDR2 YYEEEE. The length of the CDR3 is 13 residues. V lost 4 bases, J lost 3 bases, and 3 bases stayed unmatched. CDR3 in amino acids: CASSRDRDYGYTF. For the CDR3, the DNA is TGTGCCAGCAGCCGGGACAGAGACTATGGCTACACCTTC.

The rearrangement links TRBV6-5 to TRBJ2-3; perhaps TRBD2 as D (6 bases). Trimming took off 8 bases at V and 1 base at J, with 16 bases between the two ends. This CDR3 spans 15 amino acids. The germline CDR1 and CDR2 sequences are MNHEY and SVGAGI. The CDR3 here is CASGGISSGTDTQYF. The CDR3 coding sequence is TGTGCCAGCGGGGGGATATCCTCTGGCACAGATACGCAGTATTTT.

The J gene is TRBJ1-5, the V gene TRBV19; D unclear. The length of the CDR3 is 12 residues. From germline, CDR1 is LNHDA and CDR2 SQIVND (reference sequence). Trimming took off 7 bases at V and 1 base at J, with 5 bases between the two ends. The CDR3 DNA reads as TGTGCCAGTAACGGGAGCAATCAGCCCCAGCATTTT. It translates to CASNGSNQPQHF.

This sequence joins TRBV5-4 and TRBJ1-2; 8 bases agree with TRBD1. Trimming took 4 bases from V and 7 from J; bases not matched to a gene: 6. This CDR3 comprises 13 residues. Germline CDR1 is SGHNT and CDR2 is YYREEE (reference sequence). DNA of the CDR3: TGTGCCAGCAGCCATCAGGGGGCGCTTGGCTACACCTTC. Amino acid sequence: CASSHQGALGYTF.

The chain is built from TRBV7-9 and TRBJ1-2; D is possibly TRBD1 (6 bases). The germline V gene encodes CDR1 SEHNR and CDR2 FQNEAQ (reference sequence). There are 12 residues in the CDR3. The V gene lost 2 bases and the J gene lost 8 bases, with 9 bases spanning the gap. CDR3 region: CASSLPGEGYTF. CDR3 DNA: TGTGCCAGCAGCTTACCAGGGGAGGGCTACACCTTC.

J is TRBJ2-1 and V is TRBV7-2; TRBD2 aligns across 11 bases. V lost 7 bases, J lost 12 bases, and 17 bases stayed unmatched. The germline V gene encodes CDR1 SGHTA and CDR2 FQGNSA. This CDR3 has 16 residues. CDR3 amino acids: CASTPTSGGHQTWQFF. In nucleotides, the CDR3 is TGTGCCAGCACCCCTACTAGCGGGGGTCATCAAACCTGGCAGTTCTTC. Based on the CDR3 plus reference TRBV7-2 and TRBJ2-1, the full variable domain is GAGVSQSPSNKVTEKGKDVELRCDPISGHTALYWYRQSLGQGLEFLIYFQGNSAPDKSGLPSDRFSAERTGGSVSTLTIQRTQQEDSAVYLCASTPTSGGHQTWQFFGPGTRLTVL.